This T cell receptor (beta chain) comes out of a study of OX40 agonist ivuxolimab in advanced cancers. For the study at large: Patients in dose escalation had liver, melanoma, kidney or head and neck cancers. A mean age of roughly 60 years, range roughly 23 to 85, was recorded, and more than 80% were male.

About this clone itself: Its specificity is unknown.

The method was immunoSEQ multiplex PCR; TCRdb's version includes in-frame clones alone and lacks a portion of them. The sample has 65,000 or so clones, 80% to 85% seen once. Germline CDR1 reads SGHKS; CDR2 reads YYEKEE (reference sequence). The CDR3 runs to 13 residues. Germline trimming cut 4 bases from V and 4 bases from J; bases unmatched to any gene: 4. Study conclusions and caveats: In the expanded peripheral T cells, antigen specificity was never determined.

This receptor was obtained from an adult with an advanced solid tumor such as melanoma, head and neck, liver or kidney cancer. The V call is TRBV5-5, the J call TRBJ1-1, with 7 bases aligning to TRBD1. Sequencing was performed on CD4+ or CD8+ T cells sorted from blood, taken in a trial of the OX40 agonist ivuxolimab. CDR3 sequence: CASSLGTATEAFF. As DNA, the CDR3 is TGTGCCAGCAGCCTCGGGACAGCCACTGAAGCTTTCTTT. The whole variable domain, filled in from reference TRBV5-5 and TRBJ1-1, reads DAGVTQSPTHLIKTRGQQVTLRCSPISGHKSVSWYQQVLGQGPQFIFQYYEKEERGRGNFPDRFSARQFPNYSSELNVNALLLGDSALYLCASSLGTATEAFFGQGTRLTVV.